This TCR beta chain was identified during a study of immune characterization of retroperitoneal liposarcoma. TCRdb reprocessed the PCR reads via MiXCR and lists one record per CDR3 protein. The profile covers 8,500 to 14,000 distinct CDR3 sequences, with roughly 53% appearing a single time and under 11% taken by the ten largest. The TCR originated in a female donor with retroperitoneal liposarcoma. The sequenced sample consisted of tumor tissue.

The chain's CDR3 is CASSPRTRHGELFF. CDR3 coding DNA: TGTGCCAGCAGCCCAAGGACTAGACACGGGGAGCTGTTTTTT. The V and J genes are TRBV7-2 and TRBJ2-2, with 7 bases matching TRBD2. V shed 5 bases, J shed 7 bases, and the junction held 7 bases outside the gene matches. Germline CDR1 is SGHTA and CDR2 is FQGNSA. The CDR3 contains 14 residues.